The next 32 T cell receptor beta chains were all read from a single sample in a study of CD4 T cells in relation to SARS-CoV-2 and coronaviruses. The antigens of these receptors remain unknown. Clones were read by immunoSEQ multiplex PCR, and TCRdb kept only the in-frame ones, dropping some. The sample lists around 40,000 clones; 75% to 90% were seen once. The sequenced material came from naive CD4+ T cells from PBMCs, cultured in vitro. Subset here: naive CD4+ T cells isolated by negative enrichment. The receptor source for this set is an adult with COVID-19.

CDR3 protein: CASSLSGPTLEQFF. The DNA for the CDR3 is TGTGCCAGCAGTTTATCCGGGCCAACGCTTGAGCAGTTCTTC. The genes are TRBV28 and TRBJ2-1; D not resolved. The germline gives CDR1 MDHEN, CDR2 SYDVKM. The V and J ends lost 1 base and 9 bases respectively, with 13 bases between them. The CDR3 runs to 14 residues.

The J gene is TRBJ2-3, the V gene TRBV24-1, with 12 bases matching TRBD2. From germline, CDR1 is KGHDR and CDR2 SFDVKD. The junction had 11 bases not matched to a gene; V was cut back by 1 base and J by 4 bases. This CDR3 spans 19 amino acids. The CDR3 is CATSDLGELAGGSADTQYF. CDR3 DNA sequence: TGTGCCACCAGTGATTTAGGCGAACTAGCGGGAGGATCGGCAGATACGCAGTATTTT.

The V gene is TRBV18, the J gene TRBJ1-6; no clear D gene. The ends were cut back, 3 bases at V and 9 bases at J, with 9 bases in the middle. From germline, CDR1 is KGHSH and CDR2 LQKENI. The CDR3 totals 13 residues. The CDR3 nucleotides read TGTGCCAGCTCACCGGCAGGAGTTTCACCCCTCCACTTT. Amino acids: CASSPAGVSPLHF.

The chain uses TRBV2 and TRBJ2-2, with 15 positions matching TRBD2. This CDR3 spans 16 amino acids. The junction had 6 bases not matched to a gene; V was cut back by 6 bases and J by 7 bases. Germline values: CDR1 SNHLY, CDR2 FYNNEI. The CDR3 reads CASRGLAGGGGGELFF. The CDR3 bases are TGTGCCAGCAGGGGACTAGCGGGAGGCGGGGGCGGGGAGCTGTTTTTT.

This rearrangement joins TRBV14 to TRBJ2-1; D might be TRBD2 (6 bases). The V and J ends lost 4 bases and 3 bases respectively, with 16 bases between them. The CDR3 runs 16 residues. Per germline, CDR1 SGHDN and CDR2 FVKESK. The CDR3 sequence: CASSPLTGTFYNEQFF. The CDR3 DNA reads TGTGCCAGCAGCCCCCTCACCGGGACTTTCTACAATGAGCAGTTCTTC.

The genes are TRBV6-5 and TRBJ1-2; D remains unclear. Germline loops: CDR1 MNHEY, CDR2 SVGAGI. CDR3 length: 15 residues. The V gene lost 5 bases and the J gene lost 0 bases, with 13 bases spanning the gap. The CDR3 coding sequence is TGTGCCAGCAGTAACCGGGTCGGCACTAACTATGGCTACACCTTC. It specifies CASSNRVGTNYGYTF.

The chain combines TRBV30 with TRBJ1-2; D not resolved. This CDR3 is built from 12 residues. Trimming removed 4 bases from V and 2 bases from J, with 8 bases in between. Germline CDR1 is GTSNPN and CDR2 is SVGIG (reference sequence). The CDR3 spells CAWIRRNYGYTF. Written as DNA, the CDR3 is TGTGCCTGGATACGGAGAAACTATGGCTACACCTTC.

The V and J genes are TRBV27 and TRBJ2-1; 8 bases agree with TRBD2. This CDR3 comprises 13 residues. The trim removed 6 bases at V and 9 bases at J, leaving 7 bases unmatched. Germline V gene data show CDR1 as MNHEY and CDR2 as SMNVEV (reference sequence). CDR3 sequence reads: CASRIFLAGEQFF. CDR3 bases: TGTGCCAGCAGGATTTTTCTAGCGGGTGAGCAGTTCTTC.

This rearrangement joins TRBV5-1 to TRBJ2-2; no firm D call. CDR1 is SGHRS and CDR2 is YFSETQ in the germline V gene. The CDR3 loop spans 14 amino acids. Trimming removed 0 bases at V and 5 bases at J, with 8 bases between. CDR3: CASSLDPSTGELFF. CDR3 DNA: TGCGCCAGCAGCTTGGACCCCTCAACCGGGGAGCTGTTTTTT. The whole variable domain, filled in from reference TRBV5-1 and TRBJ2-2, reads KAGVTQTPRYLIKTRGQQVTLSCSPISGHRSVSWYQQTPGQGLQFLFEYFSETQRNKGNFPGRFSGRQFSNSRSEMNVSTLELGDSALYLCASSLDPSTGELFFGEGSRLTVL.

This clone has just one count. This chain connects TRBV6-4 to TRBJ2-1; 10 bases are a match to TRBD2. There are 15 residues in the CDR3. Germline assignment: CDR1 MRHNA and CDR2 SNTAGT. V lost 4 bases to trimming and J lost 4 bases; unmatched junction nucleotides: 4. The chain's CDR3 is CASSVASGSYNEQFF. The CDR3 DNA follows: TGTGCCAGCAGTGTCGCTAGCGGGAGTTACAATGAGCAGTTCTTC.

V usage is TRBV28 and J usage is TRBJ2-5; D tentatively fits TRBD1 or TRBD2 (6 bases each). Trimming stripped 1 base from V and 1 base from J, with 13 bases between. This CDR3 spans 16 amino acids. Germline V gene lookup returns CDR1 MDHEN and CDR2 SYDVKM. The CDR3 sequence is CASSLSGGRGQETQYF. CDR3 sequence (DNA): TGTGCCAGCAGTTTATCTGGGGGGCGCGGCCAAGAGACCCAGTACTTC.

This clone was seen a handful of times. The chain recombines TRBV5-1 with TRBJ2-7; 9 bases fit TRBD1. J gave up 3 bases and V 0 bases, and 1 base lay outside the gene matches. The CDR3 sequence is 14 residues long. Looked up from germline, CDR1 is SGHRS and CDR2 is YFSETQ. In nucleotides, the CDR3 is TGCGCCAGCAGCTTGGAGGGACAGGGCTACGAGCAGTACTTC. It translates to CASSLEGQGYEQYF. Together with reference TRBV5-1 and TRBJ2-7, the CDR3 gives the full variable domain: KAGVTQTPRYLIKTRGQQVTLSCSPISGHRSVSWYQQTPGQGLQFLFEYFSETQRNKGNFPGRFSGRQFSNSRSEMNVSTLELGDSALYLCASSLEGQGYEQYFGPGTRLTVT.

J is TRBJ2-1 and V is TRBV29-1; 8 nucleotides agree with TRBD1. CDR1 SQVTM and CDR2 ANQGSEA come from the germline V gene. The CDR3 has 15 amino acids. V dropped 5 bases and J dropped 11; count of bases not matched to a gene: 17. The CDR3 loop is CSVPEDRRGQVKQFF. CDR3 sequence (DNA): TGCAGCGTTCCCGAGGACCGTAGGGGACAGGTCAAGCAGTTCTTC.

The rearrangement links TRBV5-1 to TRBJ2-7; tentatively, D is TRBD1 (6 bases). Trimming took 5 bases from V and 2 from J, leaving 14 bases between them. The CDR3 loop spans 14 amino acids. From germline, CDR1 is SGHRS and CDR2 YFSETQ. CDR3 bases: TGCGCCAGCAGTCCCGACAGGCCAACCTACGAGCAGTACTTC. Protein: CASSPDRPTYEQYF.

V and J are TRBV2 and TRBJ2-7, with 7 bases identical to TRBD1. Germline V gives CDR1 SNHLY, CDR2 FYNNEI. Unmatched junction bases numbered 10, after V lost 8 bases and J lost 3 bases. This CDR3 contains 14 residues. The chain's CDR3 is CASATGVGVYEQYF. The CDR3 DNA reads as TGTGCCAGCGCAACAGGGGTCGGCGTCTACGAGCAGTACTTC.

In nucleotides, the CDR3 is TGTGCCAGCAGCCCCCAGGGGACGGGGACCTACGAGCAGTACTTC. Translated, it gives CASSPQGTGTYEQYF. The chain is built from TRBV11-1 and TRBJ2-7, with D perhaps TRBD1 (6 bases). The CDR3 runs 15 residues. Germline V lookup: CDR1 SGHAT, CDR2 FQDESV (reference sequence). V lost 5 bases to trimming and J lost 2 bases, with 16 bases between them.

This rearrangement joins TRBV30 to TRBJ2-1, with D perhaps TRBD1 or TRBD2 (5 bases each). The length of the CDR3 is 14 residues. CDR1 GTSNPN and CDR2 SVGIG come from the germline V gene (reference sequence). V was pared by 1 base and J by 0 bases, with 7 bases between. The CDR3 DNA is TGTGCCTGGAGTGCAGGGAGCTCCTACAATGAGCAGTTCTTC. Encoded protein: CAWSAGSSYNEQFF.

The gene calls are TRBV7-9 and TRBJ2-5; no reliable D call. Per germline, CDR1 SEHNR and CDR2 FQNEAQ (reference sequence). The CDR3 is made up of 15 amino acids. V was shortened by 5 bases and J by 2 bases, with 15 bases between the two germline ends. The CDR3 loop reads CASSPGLYGQETQYF. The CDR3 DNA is TGTGCCAGCAGCCCAGGATTATACGGTCAAGAGACCCAGTACTTC.

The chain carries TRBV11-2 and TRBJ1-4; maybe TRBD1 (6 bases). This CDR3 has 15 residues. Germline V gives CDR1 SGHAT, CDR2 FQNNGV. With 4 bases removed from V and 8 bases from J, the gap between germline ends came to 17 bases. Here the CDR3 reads CASSSYRVRHEKLFF. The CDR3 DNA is TGTGCCAGCAGCTCATACAGGGTGAGGCACGAAAAACTGTTTTTT. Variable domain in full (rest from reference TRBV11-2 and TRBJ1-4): EAGVAQSPRYKIIEKRQSVAFWCNPISGHATLYWYQQILGQGPKLLIQFQNNGVVDDSQLPKDRFSAERLKGVDSTLKIQPAKLEDSAVYLCASSSYRVRHEKLFFGSGTQLSVL.

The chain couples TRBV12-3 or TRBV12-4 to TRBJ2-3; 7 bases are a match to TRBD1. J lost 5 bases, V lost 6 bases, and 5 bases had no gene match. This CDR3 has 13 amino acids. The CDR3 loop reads CASSPQGRDTQYF. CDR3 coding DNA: TGTGCCAGCAGCCCACAGGGGAGAGATACGCAGTATTTT.

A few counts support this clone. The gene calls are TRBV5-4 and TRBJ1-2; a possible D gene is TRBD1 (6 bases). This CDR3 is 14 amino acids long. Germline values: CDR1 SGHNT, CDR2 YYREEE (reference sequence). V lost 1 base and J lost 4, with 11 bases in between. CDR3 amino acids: CASSLTGTSYGYTF. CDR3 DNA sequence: TGTGCCAGCAGCTTGACCGGGACATCCTATGGCTACACCTTC. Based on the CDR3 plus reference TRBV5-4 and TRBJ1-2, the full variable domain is ETGVTQSPTHLIKTRGQQVTLRCSSQSGHNTVSWYQQALGQGPQFIFQYYREEENGRGNFPPRFSGLQFPNYSSELNVNALELDDSALYLCASSLTGTSYGYTFGSGTRLTVV.

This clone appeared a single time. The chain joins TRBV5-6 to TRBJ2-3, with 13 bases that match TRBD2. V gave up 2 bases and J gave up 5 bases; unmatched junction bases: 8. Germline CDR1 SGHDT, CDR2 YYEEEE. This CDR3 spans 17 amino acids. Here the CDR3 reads CASSLFTSGRAGDTQYF. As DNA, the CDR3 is TGTGCCAGCAGCTTATTCACTAGCGGGAGGGCCGGAGATACGCAGTATTTT.

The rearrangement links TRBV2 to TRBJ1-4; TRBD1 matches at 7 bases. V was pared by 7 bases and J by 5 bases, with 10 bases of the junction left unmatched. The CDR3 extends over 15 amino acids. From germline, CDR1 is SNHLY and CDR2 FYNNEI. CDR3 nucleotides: TGTGCCAGCATTACAGGGGTCCTTCAAAATGAAAAACTGTTTTTT. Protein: CASITGVLQNEKLFF. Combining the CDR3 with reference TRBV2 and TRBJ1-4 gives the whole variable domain EPEVTQTPSHQVTQMGQEVILRCVPISNHLYFYWYRQILGQKVEFLVSFYNNEISEKSEIFDDQFSVERPDGSNFTLKIRSTKLEDSAMYFCASITGVLQNEKLFFGSGTQLSVL.

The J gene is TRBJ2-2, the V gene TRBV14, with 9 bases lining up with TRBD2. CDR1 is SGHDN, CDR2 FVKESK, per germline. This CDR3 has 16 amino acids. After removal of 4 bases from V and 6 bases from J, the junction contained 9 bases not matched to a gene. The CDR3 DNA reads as TGTGCCAGCAGCCTCATAGCGGGAGAGCCACCCGGGGAGCTGTTTTTT. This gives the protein CASSLIAGEPPGELFF.

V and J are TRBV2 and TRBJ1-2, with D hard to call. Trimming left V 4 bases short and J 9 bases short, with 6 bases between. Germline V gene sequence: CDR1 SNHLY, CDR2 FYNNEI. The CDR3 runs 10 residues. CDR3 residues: CASSGPRYTF. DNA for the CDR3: TGTGCCAGCAGTGGTCCGCGCTACACCTTC.

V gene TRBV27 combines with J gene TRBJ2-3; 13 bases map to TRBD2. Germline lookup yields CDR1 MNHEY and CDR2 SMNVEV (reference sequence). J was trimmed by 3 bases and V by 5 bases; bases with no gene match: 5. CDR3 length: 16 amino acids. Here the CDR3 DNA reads TGTGCCAGCAGTCCCGGACTAGCGGGAGAAACAGATACGCAGTATTTT. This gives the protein CASSPGLAGETDTQYF.

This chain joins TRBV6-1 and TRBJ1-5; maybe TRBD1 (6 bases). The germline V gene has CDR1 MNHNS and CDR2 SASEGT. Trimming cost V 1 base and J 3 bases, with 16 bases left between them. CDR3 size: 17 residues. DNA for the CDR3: TGTGCCAGCAGTGAAGGAGGGCAGGGGCCTAACAATCAGCCCCAGCATTTT. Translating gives CASSEGGQGPNNQPQHF.

CDR3 sequence reads: CASSGTFRGAGDTQYF. For the CDR3, the DNA is TGTGCCAGCAGCGGGACTTTCCGTGGGGCGGGAGATACGCAGTATTTT. The chain has TRBV11-3 and TRBJ2-3, with D possibly being TRBD2 (6 bases). Trimming cost V 5 bases and J 5 bases, with 20 bases left between them. The CDR3 sequence is 16 residues long. In germline, CDR1 is SGHNT, CDR2 YENEEA.

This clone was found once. CDR3 DNA sequence: TGTGCCAGCAGTTACAAGGGGGGAGGGTGGTACGGCAATCAGCCCCAGCATTTT. Translating it yields CASSYKGGGWYGNQPQHF. J is TRBJ1-5 and V is TRBV6-2 or TRBV6-3, with TRBD1 as a possible D gene (6 bases). This CDR3 is 18 amino acids long. Germline CDR1 and CDR2: MNHEY and SVGEGT. The V and J ends lost 2 bases and 2 bases respectively, with 19 bases between them.

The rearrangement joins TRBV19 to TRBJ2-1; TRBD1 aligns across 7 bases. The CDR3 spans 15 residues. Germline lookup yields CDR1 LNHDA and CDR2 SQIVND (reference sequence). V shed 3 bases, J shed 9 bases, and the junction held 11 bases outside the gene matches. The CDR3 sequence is CASSIGRQGRGEQFF. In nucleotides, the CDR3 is TGTGCCAGTAGTATCGGTCGACAGGGTAGGGGTGAGCAGTTCTTC.

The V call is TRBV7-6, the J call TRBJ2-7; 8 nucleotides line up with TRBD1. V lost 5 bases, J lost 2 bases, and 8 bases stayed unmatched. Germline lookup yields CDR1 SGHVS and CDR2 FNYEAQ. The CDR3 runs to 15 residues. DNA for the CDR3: TGTGCCAGCAGCGCACAGGGGGACGGTCCCTACGAGCAGTACTTC. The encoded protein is CASSAQGDGPYEQYF.

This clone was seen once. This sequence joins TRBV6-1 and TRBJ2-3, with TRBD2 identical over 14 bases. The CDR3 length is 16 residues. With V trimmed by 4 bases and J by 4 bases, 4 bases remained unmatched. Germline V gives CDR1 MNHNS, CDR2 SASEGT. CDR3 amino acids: CASSGLAGGPSDTQYF. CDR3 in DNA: TGTGCCAGCAGTGGACTAGCGGGAGGGCCTTCAGATACGCAGTATTTT.